Listed below are T cell receptor beta chains from one sample, sequenced in a study of blood T cell repertoires in COVID-19. Profiling relied on immunoSEQ multiplex PCR, and the TCRdb table lists in-frame clones only, not all of them. The sample includes roughly 300,000 clones, approximately 90% of them seen just once. Sequencing used peripheral blood. These receptors all stem from a woman in her 30s with COVID-19, enrolled during active disease. The CDR3 runs from the conserved cysteine through the conserved F or W. The D gene is left open where the match is weak.

d_call v_call cdr3_aa
. TRBV4-3 CASSHQMTATNEKLFF
. TRBV7-8 CASSPRTDPYEQYF
TRBD1 TRBV5-1 CASSLRWDRGAYGYTF
TRBD2 TRBV13 CASSLATILSGRASDEQFF
. TRBV5-1 CASSFASGEQFF
TRBD1 TRBV7-9 CASSPGQGGKLFF
. TRBV6-5 CASRNTGDTQYF
TRBD2 TRBV4-3 CASSQDLGGVRYEQYF
TRBD2 TRBV3-1/TRBV3-2 CASSQTGRAGTDTQYF
. TRBV7-9 CASSPGREAAYGYTF
. TRBV27 CAAGGSYEQYF
. TRBV5-1 CASSLVAGTFDEQYF
. TRBV28 CASTTGLTEQYF
. TRBV30 CAWSAGGRDYTF
. TRBV30 CAWSVTQGFLYNEQFF
TRBD1 TRBV11-3 CASSLGTGVYEQYF
. TRBV28 CASSLTGEAFF
. TRBV28 CASSSRGKNIQYF
TRBD2 TRBV5-4 CASSSGTSGQETQYF
. TRBV28 CASSLDGVLETEAFF
TRBD1 TRBV6-5 CASGQGSTDTQYF
TRBD1 TRBV28 CASSLGGDRGQPQHF
TRBD2 TRBV7-3 CASSLTSGVYNEQFF
. TRBV30 CAWSVLIRGTEAFF
. TRBV12-3/TRBV12-4 CASSFRSEAFF
TRBD1 TRBV7-2 CASSSRQGLQPQHF
. TRBV5-6 CASSPTGVDEQFF
TRBD1 TRBV30 CAWSVGTGDYGYTF
. TRBV2 CASSEVGRNTEAFF
TRBD2 TRBV7-3 CASSLRGTSGRSDTQYF
. TRBV28 CASSGPGLYYNEQFF
TRBD1 TRBV2 CASRVQGAADTQYF
. TRBV28 CASSSPWGTGSSYNSPLHF
. TRBV7-9 CASSYRDTGNTIYF
TRBD1 TRBV12-3/TRBV12-4 CASSLGQGPQHF
TRBD1 TRBV7-9 CASSPDRENYGYTF
. TRBV9 CASSTPSRDTQYF
. TRBV2 CASSEFLGGNRNTIYF
TRBD2 TRBV3-1/TRBV3-2 CASTTHGRSDGELFF
TRBD1 TRBV7-3 CASSLDRVNSEQFF
TRBD2 TRBV5-4 CASSLGASGRAGTDTQYF
. TRBV18 CASSPGAGEKLFF
. TRBV19 CASSPWDTELSEQYF
. TRBV12-5 CASGLDSGVTDTQYF
TRBD1 TRBV6-5 CASSYSIDRGQEGYTF
. TRBV2 CASSASGRNTGELFF
. TRBV28 CATGSSSGNTIYF
. TRBV7-2 CASSPRPISGNTIYF
TRBD2 TRBV28 CATIYGGNAYEQYF
TRBD1 TRBV24-1 CATSEADRGLRWRSYNEQFF
TRBD1 TRBV5-6 CASSVTGEADQPQHF